Included here is one T cell receptor (beta chain) sequence, with context. Its antigen target is currently unknown. Base qualities are missing; no much larger clone stands one base away. This entry comes from a study of T cell responses to AZD1222 COVID-19 vaccine (dated by TCRdb to about 2021). For the study in its entirety: TCR sequencing was performed for roughly 250 trial participants, of whom 200 to 220 were given two doses of AZD1222 and around 25 were given two doses of MenACWY control vaccine. Trial participants were enrolled into age subgroups of 18-55, 56-69 and 70-plus years, which contained approximately 150, 28 and 58 TCR-sequenced participants, respectively.

Broader findings and caveats from the paper: Participants were mostly white British and included more females than males, and it was suggested by the authors that clonal diversity may have been underestimated. Reportedly, close to half of the unique spike-specific TCRs recognized epitopes lying outside the regions that are mutated in the B.1.351 and B.1.1.7 variants. The 56-69-year group was small, and its depth increase did not reach significance, likely because of low power. Vaccine-associated CD4 TCRs spanned the whole spike protein, with dominant responses in regions 160-218 and 743-854. After two AZD1222 doses, spike-specific TCR breadth and depth were significantly higher than at day 0 and than in MenACWY recipients. Because no day 14 peak-response samples were available, the repertoires could be characterized only after the peak T cell response. Conclusions about previously exposed vaccinees are limited, since just six AZD1222 recipients were seropositive for SARS-CoV-2 at baseline.

The CDR3 regions of human TCRbeta chains were analyzed by immunosequencing. Per the original workflow: Repertoire TCRs were checked for matches against a reference library of SARS-CoV-2-specific TCRs that had been generated using the MIRA antigen-specificity platform. Breadth meant the fraction of unique TCRs that were SARS-CoV-2-associated, whereas depth meant the fraction of total T cells that were SARS-CoV-2-associated. Using the MIRA data, every spike-specific TCR was mapped to the spike region that the TCR reacted to and assigned to either a CD4 or a CD8 class. Log10-transformed breadth and depth values were compared by one-way ANOVA with Sidak's multiple comparisons tests. The source is immuneACCESS, and TCRdb retained only in-frame sequences with V and J called. Part of the clones is not carried over; for the studies checked, unresolved V genes explain less than half of this, and the remainder is unexplained. D and trimming come from the DNA, and the V and J calls and clone size come from that table. The sample data list approximately 160,000 clones, and approximately 88% of these were observed just once. The ten largest clonotypes hold roughly 3.5% of the sample.

The intended sense of this specimen's time point label: baseline before first vaccination. What this sample's treatment or condition label stands for: meningococcal conjugate vaccine given as trial control. Vaccinee samples came from UK trials COV001 and COV002, including a single-blind randomized controlled phase 2/3 trial of AZD1222 (ChAdOx1 nCoV-19) in healthy adults. For TCRbeta chain sequencing, PBMC samples from trial participants were taken at day 0 and at day 28 after the second dose. The sample consisted of peripheral blood, taken on day 0 of MenACWY control vaccination. The receptor's source is an adult in good health.

The CDR3 has the sequence CASSPPGLGGEQYF. The bases read TGTGCCAGCAGCCCGCCGGGACTAGGGGGCGAGCAGTACTTC. Rearrangement joined TRBV7-8 to TRBJ2-7; TRBD2 matches 8 bases in the middle. The CDR3, cysteine through phenylalanine, is 14 amino acids long. Left in the record is the CDR3 DNA by itself, 42 bases read in frame from the first base. From V the trimming removes 5 bases and from J it removes 6 bases, while the gene matches leave 9 bases of the junction unaccounted for. The germline V gene gives CDR1 as SGHVS and CDR2 as FQNEAQ.